This T cell receptor beta chain is drawn from a study of cytomegalovirus exposure and HLA in healthy donors. About the study: HLA-typed donors were the source of 80 million to 90 million unique TCRs, which an early data release held.

V was pared by 3 bases and J by 0 bases, with 4 bases between. Germline V gives CDR1 KGHSH, CDR2 LQKENI. The CDR3 runs to 13 residues. Primers included in the PCR were 60 Vbeta and 13 Jbeta primers. Sequencing used immunoSEQ multiplex PCR; TCRdb keeps in-frame clones, though not all of them. The sample includes around 150,000 clones, around 83% of them seen just once. This clone appeared a few times. The antigen remains unidentified. Overall study findings and caveats: The classifier was said to identify cytomegalovirus status with high specificity and sensitivity.

The chain couples TRBV18 to TRBJ2-3; D is uncertain. This TCR was recovered from a male donor in good health and CMV-seropositive. Material for sequencing was PBMCs. In DNA, the CDR3 is TGTGCCAGCTCACCTTCTAGCACAGATACGCAGTATTTT. It specifies CASSPSSTDTQYF.